The rows below give T cell receptor beta chains drawn from one sample of a study of cytomegalovirus exposure and HLA in healthy donors. Sequencing used immunoSEQ multiplex PCR; TCRdb keeps in-frame clones, though not all of them. The sample includes around 140,000 clones, under 10% of them seen just once. The sample comprised PBMCs. The receptors originated from a middle-aged woman in good health and CMV-seropositive. Each CDR3 is given with its conserved first and last residue. The D gene is left open where the match is weak. Only some rows state a clone size, as once, few, many or a class for expanded clones.

CDR3 DNA | CDR3 protein | V gene | D gene | clone size | J gene
TGTGCCAGTACCCCATTAACGGGACAGGACACTGAAGCTTTCTTT | CASTPLTGQDTEAFF | TRBV19 | TRBD1 | . | TRBJ1-1
TGTGCCAGCAGCATTCACAGGGGAGCGAGCACAGATACGCAGTATTTT | CASSIHRGASTDTQYF | TRBV5-6 | TRBD1 | few | TRBJ2-3
TGTGCCAGCAAGCAAGGAAACACCATATATTTT | CASKQGNTIYF | TRBV5-8 | . | . | TRBJ1-3
TGCGCCAGCAGCTTGTCGGAGGGAGTTCATGAAAAACTGTTTTTT | CASSLSEGVHEKLFF | TRBV5-1 | . | few | TRBJ1-4
TGCGCCAGCGGGAGGGGATTTCAGGCTAATGAAAAACTGTTTTTT | CASGRGFQANEKLFF | TRBV5-1 | . | few | TRBJ1-4
TGTGCCAGCAGCTCCTTGGCGGGGGCGAACACCGGGGAGCTGTTTTTT | CASSSLAGANTGELFF | TRBV7-2 | TRBD2 | . | TRBJ2-2
TGCGCCAGCAGCTTTGACCTAGCGGCCTACGAGCAGTACTTC | CASSFDLAAYEQYF | TRBV5-1 | TRBD2 | few | TRBJ2-7
TGTGCCAGCAGCTTAAAGGGACAGGGGCACACTGAAGCTTTCTTT | CASSLKGQGHTEAFF | TRBV7-3 | TRBD1 | few | TRBJ1-1
TGTGCCAGCAGCCGGGACATGAATGAAAAACTGTTTTTT | CASSRDMNEKLFF | TRBV7-6 | . | . | TRBJ1-4
TGTGCCAGCAGCTCCGGGACAGGAAAAAAGGGATATACGGGCAATGAGCAGTTCTTC | CASSSGTGKKGYTGNEQFF | TRBV11-2 | TRBD1 | few | TRBJ2-1
TGTGCCAGCAGCCCCCTAGCAGATACGCAGTATTTT | CASSPLADTQYF | TRBV2 | . | few | TRBJ2-3
TGTGCCAGCAACGAGCGGGGGGCTGGTGAAAAACTGTTTTTT | CASNERGAGEKLFF | TRBV2 | . | . | TRBJ1-4
TGTGCCAGCAGCCACAGCGGCCAGGATCCACGCCTCGCCTATGGCTACACCTTC | CASSHSGQDPRLAYGYTF | TRBV14 | . | few | TRBJ1-2
TGTGCCAGTAGTATAAGGAGGGGACAGGATTTTAACACTGAAGCTTTCTTT | CASSIRRGQDFNTEAFF | TRBV19 | TRBD1 | few | TRBJ1-1
TGTGCCAGCAGCCAAGAGACAGGGGTGGACACTGAAGCTTTCTTT | CASSQETGVDTEAFF | TRBV5-4 | TRBD1 | . | TRBJ1-1
TGCAGCGCCCAGGGCCCGGGTATATACGAGCAGTACTTC | CSAQGPGIYEQYF | TRBV29-1 | . | . | TRBJ2-7
TGCGCCAGCAGCCGTACCGGGACAGGGGACTACGAGCAGTACTTC | CASSRTGTGDYEQYF | TRBV5-1 | TRBD1 | few | TRBJ2-7
TGTGCCAGCAGCTTGGGGCCGGGACAGGGGGCACAGACCCAGTACTTC | CASSLGPGQGAQTQYF | TRBV5-6 | TRBD1 | . | TRBJ2-5
TGTGCCAGCAGTGAATATGGAGCGGGGGGGATCCAAGAGACCCAGTACTTC | CASSEYGAGGIQETQYF | TRBV6-1 | TRBD2 | . | TRBJ2-5
TGTGCCACCAGCAGAGATAAGACAGGGGGCGGCTACACCTTC | CATSRDKTGGGYTF | TRBV15 | TRBD1 | . | TRBJ1-2
TGTGCCAGCAGCGTAGTAGGTGGGAGTGGTTCACCCCTCCACTTT | CASSVVGGSGSPLHF | TRBV9 | . | . | TRBJ1-6
TGTGCCATCAGTGACCTTGGACCCGGCGGGGCCTACGAGCAGTACTTC | CAISDLGPGGAYEQYF | TRBV10-3 | . | . | TRBJ2-7
TGTGCCAGCAGCAAGGCCCCACAGCAGACCAGCTCCTACGAGCAGTACTTC | CASSKAPQQTSSYEQYF | TRBV7-2 | . | . | TRBJ2-7
TGTGCCAGTAGTATAGCCGGTGAAGCTTTCTTT | CASSIAGEAFF | TRBV19 | . | . | TRBJ1-1
TGCGCCAGCAGAGGGAGCGGGGGGACGCACAATGAGCAGTTCTTC | CASRGSGGTHNEQFF | TRBV5-1 | TRBD2 | . | TRBJ2-1
TGTGCTAGTGGTTTTTTATCGGACAGGAACTATGGCTACACCTTC | CASGFLSDRNYGYTF | TRBV12-5 | TRBD1 | few | TRBJ1-2
TGTGCCAGTAAAACTGAAGAGCGGGGGCCCACCGGGGAGCTGTTTTTT | CASKTEERGPTGELFF | TRBV19 | TRBD2 | . | TRBJ2-2
TGTGCCAGCAGTGAAGCGGGGACAGGGAAACAGCCCCAGCATTTT | CASSEAGTGKQPQHF | TRBV6-1 | TRBD1 | few | TRBJ1-5
TGCGCCAGCAGCTTGAACCAGGTAACTGAAGCTTTCTTT | CASSLNQVTEAFF | TRBV5-1 | . | . | TRBJ1-1
TGCGCCAGCAGCCCGGGGACTAGCGGGGGGCAAGAGACCCAGTACTTC | CASSPGTSGGQETQYF | TRBV5-1 | TRBD2 | few | TRBJ2-5
TGTGCCAGCAGCCAAGCAAACAGGGTATACGAGCAGTACTTC | CASSQANRVYEQYF | TRBV14 | . | . | TRBJ2-7
TGCGCCAGCAGCTCTGGGGTACTAGCGGGCACAGATACGCAGTATTTT | CASSSGVLAGTDTQYF | TRBV5-1 | TRBD2 | . | TRBJ2-3